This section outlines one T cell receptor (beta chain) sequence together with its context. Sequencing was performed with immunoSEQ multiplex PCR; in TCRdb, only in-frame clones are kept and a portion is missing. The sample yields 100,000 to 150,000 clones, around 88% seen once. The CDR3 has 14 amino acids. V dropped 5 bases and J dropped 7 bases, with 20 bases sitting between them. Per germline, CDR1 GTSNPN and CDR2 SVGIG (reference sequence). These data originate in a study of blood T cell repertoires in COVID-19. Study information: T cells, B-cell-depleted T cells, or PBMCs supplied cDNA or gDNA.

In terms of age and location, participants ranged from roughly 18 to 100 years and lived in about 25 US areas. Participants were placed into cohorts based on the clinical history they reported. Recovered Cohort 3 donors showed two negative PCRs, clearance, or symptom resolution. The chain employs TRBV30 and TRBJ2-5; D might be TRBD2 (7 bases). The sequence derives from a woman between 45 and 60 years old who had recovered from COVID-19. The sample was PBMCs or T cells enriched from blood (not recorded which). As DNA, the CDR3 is TGTGCCTGGGCCCTCTATGGGGGGGCCTTGACCCAGTACTTC. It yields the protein CAWALYGGALTQYF. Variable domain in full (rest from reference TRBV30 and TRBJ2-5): SQTIHQWPATLVQPVGSPLSLECTVEGTSNPNLYWYRQAAGRGLQLLFYSVGIGQISSEVPQNLSASRPQDRQFILSSKKLLLSDSGFYLCAWALYGGALTQYFGPGTRLLVL.